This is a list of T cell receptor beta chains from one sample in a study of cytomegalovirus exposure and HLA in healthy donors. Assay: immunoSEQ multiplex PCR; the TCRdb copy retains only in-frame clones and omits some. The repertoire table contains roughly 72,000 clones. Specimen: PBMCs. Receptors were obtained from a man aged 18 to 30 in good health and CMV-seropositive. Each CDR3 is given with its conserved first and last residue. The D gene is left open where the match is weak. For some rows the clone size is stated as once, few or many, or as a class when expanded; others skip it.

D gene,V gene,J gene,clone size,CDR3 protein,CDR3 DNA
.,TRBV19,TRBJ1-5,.,CASTPNRGRNQPQHF,TGTGCCAGTACCCCAAATCGGGGTCGCAATCAGCCCCAGCATTTT
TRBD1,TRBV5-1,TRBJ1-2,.,CASSEDRVNYGYTF,TGCGCCAGCAGCGAGGACAGGGTTAACTATGGCTACACCTTC
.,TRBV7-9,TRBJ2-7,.,CASTSSGGDYEQYF,TGTGCCAGCACGTCTTCCGGCGGGGACTACGAGCAGTACTTC
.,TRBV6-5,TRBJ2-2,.,CASSVQGHTGELFF,TGTGCCAGCAGTGTACAGGGACACACCGGGGAGCTGTTTTTT
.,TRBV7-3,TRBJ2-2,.,CASSLKIPDYTGELFF,TGTGCCAGCAGCTTAAAAATACCAGACTACACCGGGGAGCTGTTTTTT
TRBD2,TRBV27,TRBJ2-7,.,CASSFRLAGGYSYEQYF,TGTGCCAGCAGTTTTCGGCTAGCGGGAGGGTACTCCTACGAGCAGTACTTC
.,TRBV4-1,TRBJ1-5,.,CASSQPQEAYGNQPQHF,TGCGCCAGCAGCCAACCTCAGGAAGCCTACGGCAATCAGCCCCAGCATTTT
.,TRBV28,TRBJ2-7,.,CASSSSRDGEQYF,TGTGCCAGCAGTTCCTCCAGGGATGGGGAGCAGTACTTC
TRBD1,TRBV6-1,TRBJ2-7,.,CASSRGQGSSYEQYF,TGTGCCAGCAGTAGAGGACAGGGAAGCTCCTACGAGCAGTACTTC
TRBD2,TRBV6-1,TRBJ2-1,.,CASSEAGLAGYNEQFF,TGTGCCAGCAGTGAAGCAGGACTAGCGGGCTACAATGAGCAGTTCTTC
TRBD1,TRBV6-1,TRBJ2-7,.,CASKPDRGGYEQYF,TGTGCCAGCAAACCGGACAGGGGCGGCTACGAGCAGTACTTC
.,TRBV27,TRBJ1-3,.,CASSWTAPIGPGNTIYF,TGTGCCAGCAGTTGGACAGCTCCTATCGGGCCTGGAAACACCATATATTTT
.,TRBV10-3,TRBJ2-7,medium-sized,CAISDWGEVTYEQYF,TGTGCCATCAGTGATTGGGGGGAGGTAACCTACGAGCAGTACTTC
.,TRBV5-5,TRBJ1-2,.,CASSLRDWSAGFYGYTF,TGTGCCAGCAGCCTGAGGGATTGGTCGGCTGGGTTCTATGGCTACACCTTC
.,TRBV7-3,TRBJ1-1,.,CASAPQGNTEAFF,TGTGCCAGCGCACCCCAGGGGAACACTGAAGCTTTCTTT
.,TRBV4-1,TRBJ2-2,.,CASSQVLYGTGELFF,TGCGCCAGCAGCCAAGTTTTATACGGCACCGGGGAGCTGTTTTTT
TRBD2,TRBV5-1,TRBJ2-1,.,CASSPRRTSGGRDEQFF,TGCGCCAGCAGCCCGAGACGGACTAGCGGGGGGCGGGATGAGCAGTTCTTC
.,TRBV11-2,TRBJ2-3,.,CASSSVDTQYF,TGTGCCAGCAGCTCGGTGGATACGCAGTATTTT
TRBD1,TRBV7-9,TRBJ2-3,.,CASSAGQGAKDTQYF,TGTGCCAGCAGCGCGGGACAGGGGGCAAAAGATACGCAGTATTTT
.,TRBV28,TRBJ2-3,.,CASSFARSDTQYF,TGTGCCAGCAGTTTTGCCCGGTCCGATACGCAGTATTTT
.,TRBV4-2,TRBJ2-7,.,CASSQDPSSGYEQYF,TGTGCCAGCAGCCAAGATCCCAGTAGCGGCTACGAGCAGTACTTC
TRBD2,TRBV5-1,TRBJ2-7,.,CASSSGTSALEQYF,TGCGCCAGCAGCTCCGGGACTAGCGCCCTCGAGCAGTACTTC
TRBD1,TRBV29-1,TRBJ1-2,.,CSHSNLNRGGYTF,TGCAGCCACTCGAATCTCAACAGGGGAGGCTACACCTTC
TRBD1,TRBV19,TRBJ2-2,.,CASSIETGTGELFF,TGTGCCAGTAGTATAGAGACAGGGACCGGGGAGCTGTTTTTT
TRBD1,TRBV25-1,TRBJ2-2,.,CASTSLTGQRNTGELFF,TGTGCCAGCACCTCCCTGACAGGGCAAAGGAACACCGGGGAGCTGTTTTTT
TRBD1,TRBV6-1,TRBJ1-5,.,CASSVGTEPLGYQPQHF,TGTGCCAGCAGTGTTGGGACAGAACCTCTAGGGTATCAGCCCCAGCATTTT
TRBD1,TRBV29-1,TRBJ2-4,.,CSGRQGAKNIQYF,TGCAGCGGAAGACAGGGGGCCAAAAACATTCAGTACTTC
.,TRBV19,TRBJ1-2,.,CASSIFPPGIGNYGYTF,TGTGCCAGTAGTATTTTCCCCCCGGGAATTGGAAACTATGGCTACACCTTC
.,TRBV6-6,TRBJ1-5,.,CASSFHRYSNQPQHF,TGTGCCAGCAGTTTCCACAGGTATAGCAATCAGCCCCAGCATTTT
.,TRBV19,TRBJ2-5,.,CASSPGQSQETQYF,TGTGCCAGTAGTCCCGGACAGTCCCAAGAGACCCAGTACTTC
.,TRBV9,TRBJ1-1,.,CASSVVRDTEAFF,TGTGCCAGCAGCGTAGTTCGGGACACTGAAGCTTTCTTT
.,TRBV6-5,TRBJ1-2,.,CASTGQNNYGYTF,TGTGCCAGCACAGGACAGAACAATTATGGCTACACCTTC
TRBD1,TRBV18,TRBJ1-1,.,CASSPGGQSNTEAFF,TGTGCCAGCTCACCCGGGGGACAGTCTAACACTGAAGCTTTCTTT
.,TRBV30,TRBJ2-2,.,CAWSRGIVTGELFF,TGTGCCTGGAGCAGAGGGATAGTCACCGGGGAGCTGTTTTTT
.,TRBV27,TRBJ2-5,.,CASSYQGPRGTQYF,TGTGCCAGCAGTTATCAGGGGCCGCGCGGAACCCAGTACTTC
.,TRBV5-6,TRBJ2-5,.,CASSADSSGTQYF,TGTGCCAGCAGCGCGGACAGCTCAGGGACCCAGTACTTC
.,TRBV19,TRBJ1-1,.,CASRAGTEAFF,TGTGCCAGTAGAGCTGGCACTGAAGCTTTCTTT
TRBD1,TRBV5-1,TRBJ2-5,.,CASSNRGAQETQYF,TGCGCCAGCAGCAACAGGGGAGCCCAAGAGACCCAGTACTTC
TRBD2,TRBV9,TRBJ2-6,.,CASSPTSANSGANVLTF,TGTGCCAGCAGCCCTACTAGCGCCAACTCTGGGGCCAACGTCCTGACTTTC
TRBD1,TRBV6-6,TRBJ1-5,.,CASSDGQGAAQPQHF,TGTGCCAGCAGCGACGGACAGGGTGCTGCTCAGCCCCAGCATTTT
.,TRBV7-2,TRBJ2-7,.,CASSLVGSWYEQYF,TGTGCCAGCAGCTTAGTAGGTAGCTGGTACGAGCAGTACTTC
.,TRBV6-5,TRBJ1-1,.,CASSYGQATEAFF,TGTGCCAGCAGTTACGGGCAGGCCACTGAAGCTTTCTTT
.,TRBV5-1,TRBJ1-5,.,CASSATGNQPQHF,TGCGCCAGCAGCGCAACAGGGAATCAGCCCCAGCATTTT
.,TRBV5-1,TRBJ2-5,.,CASSSGQQETQYF,TGCGCCAGCAGCTCTGGACAGCAAGAGACCCAGTACTTC
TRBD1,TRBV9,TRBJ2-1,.,CASSAPGQGYNEQFF,TGTGCCAGCAGCGCTCCGGGACAGGGGTACAATGAGCAGTTCTTC
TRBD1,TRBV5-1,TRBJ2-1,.,CASSLEQGNEQFF,TGCGCCAGCAGCTTGGAACAGGGGAATGAGCAGTTCTTC